These 14 T cell receptor beta chains were sequenced from one sample in a study of T cell responses to AZD1222 COVID-19 vaccine. The table came from immunoSEQ multiplex PCR; TCRdb's copy has only in-frame clones and leaves some out. The sample holds under 100,000 clones; about 90% are singletons and the top ten take 16%. The source material was peripheral blood, sampled on day 0 of AZD1222 vaccination. These receptors all come from an adult in good health.

V gene TRBV6-5 combines with J gene TRBJ1-3; D possibly corresponds to TRBD1 (5 bases). CDR3 length equals 15 residues. V was cut by 7 bases and J by 0 bases, with 13 bases left in between. The germline V gene has CDR1 MNHEY and CDR2 SVGAGI. Here the CDR3 reads CASTYGHSSGNTIYF. DNA for the CDR3: TGTGCCAGCACCTATGGACACTCCTCTGGAAACACCATATATTTT.

The V gene is TRBV5-1, the J gene TRBJ1-1, with D possibly being TRBD1 (6 bases). Germline CDR1 and CDR2: SGHRS and YFSETQ. This CDR3 spans 13 amino acids. V gave up 4 bases and J gave up 3 bases, with 10 bases separating them. In DNA, the CDR3 is TGCGCCAGCAGCAGCACAGGGTACACTGAAGCTTTCTTT. Its translation is CASSSTGYTEAFF.

This chain links TRBV7-9 with TRBJ2-5, with D unresolved. This CDR3 has 12 residues. Germline V CDR1 and CDR2: SEHNR, FQNEAQ (reference sequence). V was pared by 7 bases and J by 2 bases, with 8 bases between. The CDR3 sequence is CASTSTQETQYF. The CDR3 nucleotides read TGTGCCAGCACCAGTACTCAAGAGACCCAGTACTTC.

This clone was recorded once. V and J are TRBV27 and TRBJ1-5, with D possibly matching TRBD1 (5 bases). The length of the CDR3 is 13 residues. The V gene's germline CDR1 is MNHEY and CDR2 SMNVEV (reference sequence). Trimming shortened V by 10 bases and J by 4 bases, and 14 bases separated the two germline ends. DNA for the CDR3: TGTGCCACGTCCCCGGGGCTAAATCAGCCCCAGCATTTT. Its protein is CATSPGLNQPQHF.

The rearrangement links TRBV27 to TRBJ2-7, with no clear D. Trimming shortened V by 6 bases and J by 2 bases, and 17 bases separated the two germline ends. Germline V gene sequence: CDR1 MNHEY, CDR2 SMNVEV (reference sequence). CDR3 size: 15 residues. The chain's CDR3 is CASSLTWDSAYEQYF. CDR3 DNA sequence: TGTGCCAGCAGCCTGACTTGGGATTCAGCCTACGAGCAGTACTTC.

This clone came up once. J is TRBJ2-7 and V is TRBV30, with D perhaps assigned TRBD1 or TRBD2 (6 bases each). Germline lookup yields CDR1 GTSNPN and CDR2 SVGIG (reference sequence). V gave up 7 bases and J gave up 6 bases, with 16 bases separating them. The length of the CDR3 is 12 residues. CDR3 in amino acids: CASGGGLGEQYF. CDR3 DNA: TGTGCCTCGGGTGGGGGGCTGGGCGAGCAGTACTTC.

The chain employs TRBV7-2 and TRBJ2-7; the match to TRBD2 covers 9 bases. Per germline, CDR1 SGHTA and CDR2 FQGNSA. Losses at the gene ends were 3 bases for V and 2 bases for J; bases not matched to a gene: 2. This CDR3 is built from 14 residues. The CDR3 here is CASSLAGGPYEQYF. CDR3 coding DNA: TGTGCCAGCAGCTTGGCGGGAGGGCCCTACGAGCAGTACTTC. Full variable domain (rest looked up from reference TRBV7-2 and TRBJ2-7): GAGVSQSPSNKVTEKGKDVELRCDPISGHTALYWYRQSLGQGLEFLIYFQGNSAPDKSGLPSDRFSAERTGGSVSTLTIQRTQQEDSAVYLCASSLAGGPYEQYFGPGTRLTVT.

The chain carries TRBV7-6 and TRBJ1-3, with D possibly being TRBD1 (6 bases). Deletions cut 3 bases from V and 0 bases from J, with 9 bases between. The CDR3 runs to 15 residues. From germline, CDR1 is SGHVS and CDR2 FNYEAQ. CDR3 DNA sequence: TGTGCCAGCAGCTTGATGGGGGCCTCTGGAAACACCATATATTTT. Translating gives CASSLMGASGNTIYF.

The chain has TRBV9 and TRBJ2-1; D is ambiguous. The CDR3 has 12 amino acids. V was cut by 0 bases and J by 8 bases, with 6 bases left in between. CDR1 SGDLS and CDR2 YYNGEE come from the germline V gene. The CDR3 DNA reads as TGTGCCAGCAGCGTAGCGGGCGATGAGCAGTTCTTC. This encodes CASSVAGDEQFF.

This rearrangement joins TRBV5-6 to TRBJ1-2; D is uncertain. CDR1 is SGHDT, CDR2 YYEEEE, per germline. This CDR3 spans 18 amino acids. V was trimmed by 4 bases and J by 0 bases, leaving 22 bases between them. Written as DNA, the CDR3 is TGTGCCAGCAGCACCATATTCGACCCGGGTTCGCCTAACTATGGCTACACCTTC. This sequence encodes CASSTIFDPGSPNYGYTF.

This chain uses TRBV3-1 (or the pseudogene TRBV3-2) with TRBJ1-2, with TRBD1 matching 10 bases. Per the germline V gene, CDR1 is LGHDT and CDR2 is YNNKEL (reference sequence). The CDR3 runs 15 residues. The trim removed 1 base at V and 3 bases at J, leaving 2 bases unmatched. The CDR3 nucleotides read TGTGCCAGCAGCCAAGGACAGGGGGCCCACTATGGCTACACCTTC. It is translated as CASSQGQGAHYGYTF.

V is TRBV5-4 and J is TRBJ2-1, with TRBD1 matching 10 bases. The CDR3 runs to 15 residues. The J segment lost 5 bases and the V segment lost 4 bases, leaving 6 bases of the junction unmatched. Germline loops: CDR1 SGHNT, CDR2 YYREEE (reference sequence). CDR3 sequence: CASSRQGALNNEQFF. The CDR3 DNA follows: TGTGCCAGCAGCCGACAGGGGGCTCTTAACAATGAGCAGTTCTTC. Supplemented by reference TRBV5-4 and TRBJ2-1, the full variable domain reads ETGVTQSPTHLIKTRGQQVTLRCSSQSGHNTVSWYQQALGQGPQFIFQYYREEENGRGNFPPRFSGLQFPNYSSELNVNALELDDSALYLCASSRQGALNNEQFFGPGTRLTVL.

This sequence joins TRBV23-1 and TRBJ1-4; D not certain. TRBV23-1 is labeled an ORF, and its function is uncertain. This CDR3 region has 15 residues. The V gene lost 9 bases and the J gene lost 0 bases, with 14 bases spanning the gap. In DNA form, the CDR3 reads TGCGCCAGGCCCGACCGTGGAGCAACTAATGAAAAACTGTTTTTT. Its protein is CARPDRGATNEKLFF.

The chain joins TRBV5-6 to TRBJ2-5; D is uncertain. Germline CDR1 reads SGHDT; CDR2 reads YYEEEE. The CDR3 loop spans 17 amino acids. The ends were cut back, 4 bases at V and 1 base at J, with 20 bases in the middle. The CDR3 loop reads CASSRPQTHASQETQYF. Written as DNA, the CDR3 is TGTGCCAGCAGCCGACCACAAACTCACGCGAGCCAAGAGACCCAGTACTTC. Together with reference TRBV5-6 and TRBJ2-5, the CDR3 gives the full variable domain: DAGVTQSPTHLIKTRGQQVTLRCSPKSGHDTVSWYQQALGQGPQFIFQYYEEEERQRGNFPDRFSGHQFPNYSSELNVNALLLGDSALYLCASSRPQTHASQETQYFGPGTRLLVL.